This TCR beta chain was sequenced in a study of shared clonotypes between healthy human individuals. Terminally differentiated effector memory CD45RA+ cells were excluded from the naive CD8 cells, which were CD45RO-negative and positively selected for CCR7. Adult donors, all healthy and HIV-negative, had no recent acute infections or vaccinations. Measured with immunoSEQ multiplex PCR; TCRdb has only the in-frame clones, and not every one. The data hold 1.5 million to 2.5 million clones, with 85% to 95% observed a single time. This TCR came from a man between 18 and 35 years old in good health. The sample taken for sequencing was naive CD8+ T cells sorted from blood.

In DNA form, the CDR3 reads TGCAGCGTCGTCGGGATTGAAGCTTTCTTT. This translates into CSVVGIEAFF. The chain has TRBV29-1 and TRBJ1-1; no clear D gene. Germline values: CDR1 SQVTM, CDR2 ANQGSEA. The CDR3 runs to 10 residues. V was shortened by 6 bases and J by 7 bases, with 9 bases between the two germline ends.